A selection of T cell receptor beta chains follows, all from one sample in a study of tumor-infiltrating lymphocytes in primary liver carcinoma. TCRdb called the multiplex PCR reads again in MiXCR, with one record for every CDR3 protein. The repertoire holds about 120,000 distinct CDR3 sequences, with around two thirds as singletons. Material for sequencing was tumor-adjacent normal liver tissue. The source is a woman in her sixties or seventies with primary liver carcinoma and hepatitis B virus infection. The CDR3 runs from the conserved cysteine through the conserved F or W. The order of the fields is V gene, clone size, D gene, J gene, CDR3 DNA, CDR3 protein. A D gene is named only where the DNA matches it firmly. A row's size may be missing; if present it is once, few, many or a size class.

V gene: TRBV12-5; clone size: many; D gene: TRBD1; J gene: TRBJ2-2; CDR3 DNA: TGTGCTAGTGGTTTACCACCCATTGGGGGGACAGGGGGCACCGGGGAGCTGTTTTTT; CDR3 protein: CASGLPPIGGTGGTGELFF
V gene: TRBV6-6; clone size: NA; D gene: TRBD2; J gene: TRBJ2-7; CDR3 DNA: TGTGCCAGCAGTACCTCGGGGGGGGAGTCCTACGAGCAGTACTTC; CDR3 protein: CASSTSGGESYEQYF
V gene: TRBV6-5; clone size: NA; D gene: TRBD2; J gene: TRBJ2-5; CDR3 DNA: TGTACCAGCAGTAGGAGGTCAGGACTAGGTTATTGGGAGACCCAGTACTTC; CDR3 protein: CTSSRRSGLGYWETQYF
V gene: TRBV7-9; clone size: many; D gene: NA; J gene: TRBJ2-2; CDR3 DNA: TGTGCCAGCAGCCTTCGACCGGTTGGAAACACCGGGGAGCTGTTTTTT; CDR3 protein: CASSLRPVGNTGELFF
V gene: TRBV6-1; clone size: NA; D gene: TRBD2; J gene: TRBJ2-1; CDR3 DNA: TGTGTCAGCAGTCGACTAGCGGTAGATACCTACAATGAGCAGTTCTTC; CDR3 protein: CVSSRLAVDTYNEQFF
V gene: TRBV10-3; clone size: many; D gene: NA; J gene: TRBJ2-5; CDR3 DNA: TGTGCCATCAGTGACCAAGGTTACGGAAGCCAAGAGACCCAGTACTTC; CDR3 protein: CAISDQGYGSQETQYF
V gene: TRBV5-1; clone size: many; D gene: NA; J gene: TRBJ2-7; CDR3 DNA: TGCGCCAGCAGTGGGACCTACTCCTACGAGCAGTACTTC; CDR3 protein: CASSGTYSYEQYF
V gene: TRBV28; clone size: NA; D gene: NA; J gene: TRBJ1-5; CDR3 DNA: TGTGCCAGCAGTTTGGGGCAGAGCAATCAGCTCCAGCATTTT; CDR3 protein: CASSLGQSNQLQHF
V gene: TRBV6-5; clone size: many; D gene: NA; J gene: TRBJ2-7; CDR3 DNA: TGTGCCAGCAGTCAACTGATAGGGAGCCCGATCTACGAGCAGTACTTC; CDR3 protein: CASSQLIGSPIYEQYF
V gene: TRBV5-1; clone size: many; D gene: NA; J gene: TRBJ2-5; CDR3 DNA: TGCGCCAGCAGCGACCGGACAGTTCAAGAGACCCAGTACTTC; CDR3 protein: CASSDRTVQETQYF
V gene: TRBV7-9; clone size: few; D gene: NA; J gene: TRBJ1-5; CDR3 DNA: TGTGCCAGCAACTTGGGAGGTCTGGGAAATCAGCCCCAGCATTTT; CDR3 protein: CASNLGGLGNQPQHF
V gene: TRBV29-1; clone size: NA; D gene: TRBD2; J gene: TRBJ2-1; CDR3 DNA: TGCAGCTTCCACCCTGCCAGCGGGACGTCCCGAAAGAGTGCGCAGTTCTTC; CDR3 protein: CSFHPASGTSRKSAQFF
V gene: TRBV24-1; clone size: NA; D gene: NA; J gene: TRBJ2-2; CDR3 DNA: TGTGCCACCAGTGATTTGAGACCCGGAGTAGCAGCCAACACCGGGGAGCTGTTTTTT; CDR3 protein: CATSDLRPGVAANTGELFF
V gene: TRBV14; clone size: NA; D gene: NA; J gene: TRBJ2-7; CDR3 DNA: TGTGCCAGGAGCCAAGACCTGACACACGAGCAGTACTTC; CDR3 protein: CARSQDLTHEQYF
V gene: TRBV11-2; clone size: NA; D gene: NA; J gene: TRBJ2-1; CDR3 DNA: TGTACCAGTAGCTTTACCCCACTGAGGAGCTCCTATAATGAGCAGTTCTTC; CDR3 protein: CTSSFTPLRSSYNEQFF
V gene: TRBV12-3/TRBV12-4; clone size: NA; D gene: NA; J gene: TRBJ1-1; CDR3 DNA: TGTGCCAGCAGTTTAGCGCGGACGGGGAACACTGAAGCTTTCTTT; CDR3 protein: CASSLARTGNTEAFF
V gene: TRBV12-3/TRBV12-4; clone size: NA; D gene: TRBD2; J gene: TRBJ2-1; CDR3 DNA: TGTGCCAGCACTTTAGGGCTAGCGGGACTCGATGAGCAGTTCTTC; CDR3 protein: CASTLGLAGLDEQFF
V gene: TRBV11-2; clone size: NA; D gene: NA; J gene: TRBJ2-3; CDR3 DNA: TGTGCCAGCAGCTGGACTATTCCCACAGATACGCAGTATTTT; CDR3 protein: CASSWTIPTDTQYF
V gene: TRBV13; clone size: many; D gene: NA; J gene: TRBJ2-7; CDR3 DNA: TGTGCCAGCAGCTTAGCAGGGTACGGCGAGCAGTACTTC; CDR3 protein: CASSLAGYGEQYF
V gene: TRBV4-2; clone size: many; D gene: TRBD2; J gene: TRBJ2-7; CDR3 DNA: TGTGCCAGCAGCCAAGGGGATGGACTAGCGCGTTCCTACGAGCAGTACTTC; CDR3 protein: CASSQGDGLARSYEQYF
V gene: TRBV4-1; clone size: NA; D gene: NA; J gene: TRBJ2-1; CDR3 DNA: TGCGCCAACAGACAACCGGGGGCTAATGAGCAGGTCTTC; CDR3 protein: CANRQPGANEQVF
V gene: TRBV28; clone size: NA; D gene: NA; J gene: TRBJ1-2; CDR3 DNA: TGTGCCAGCGGTTCCTTTGGGAGTCCCCGTGGGCGTTATGGCTACACCTTC; CDR3 protein: CASGSFGSPRGRYGYTF
V gene: TRBV12-3/TRBV12-4; clone size: many; D gene: NA; J gene: TRBJ2-5; CDR3 DNA: TGTGCCAGCAGTCTAATCCCGGGTGAGACCCAGTACTTC; CDR3 protein: CASSLIPGETQYF
V gene: TRBV5-1; clone size: NA; D gene: NA; J gene: TRBJ2-7; CDR3 DNA: TGCGCCAGCAGCTTGGAGGGTCAGGGCCCGCTCTACGAGCAGTACTTC; CDR3 protein: CASSLEGQGPLYEQYF
V gene: TRBV7-9; clone size: many; D gene: TRBD1; J gene: TRBJ2-2; CDR3 DNA: TGTGCCAGCAGCTCCTTGGACAGGGAAGACACCGGGGAGCTGTTTTTT; CDR3 protein: CASSSLDREDTGELFF
V gene: TRBV6-5; clone size: many; D gene: NA; J gene: TRBJ2-5; CDR3 DNA: TGTGCCAGCAGTACCTTGGAGACCCAGTACTTC; CDR3 protein: CASSTLETQYF
V gene: TRBV6-1; clone size: NA; D gene: NA; J gene: TRBJ2-5; CDR3 DNA: TGTACCAGCAGTTTAGGGTCCCAAGAGACTCAGTACTTC; CDR3 protein: CTSSLGSQETQYF
V gene: TRBV12-3/TRBV12-4; clone size: NA; D gene: NA; J gene: TRBJ1-1; CDR3 DNA: TGTGCCAGCAGTTCCGCCCCAGGGGCCACTGAGGCTTTCTTT; CDR3 protein: CASSSAPGATEAFF
V gene: TRBV24-1; clone size: few; D gene: TRBD2; J gene: TRBJ2-1; CDR3 DNA: TGTGCCACTCAGCCGGGTAGCGGGAGTTCTAGGGGGCAGTTCTTC; CDR3 protein: CATQPGSGSSRGQFF
V gene: TRBV6-5; clone size: NA; D gene: NA; J gene: TRBJ1-6; CDR3 DNA: TGTGCCAGCTGTTATATGGGCCGCAGGGGAAGCTCCTATAATTCACCCCTCCACTTT; CDR3 protein: CASCYMGRRGSSYNSPLHF
V gene: TRBV4-1; clone size: many; D gene: NA; J gene: TRBJ2-6; CDR3 DNA: TGCGCCAGCAGCCAAGTAACCGGGACGGACTACTCTGGGGCCAACGTCCTGACTTTC; CDR3 protein: CASSQVTGTDYSGANVLTF
V gene: TRBV20-1; clone size: NA; D gene: NA; J gene: TRBJ1-5; CDR3 DNA: TGCAGTGCTAGAGTGGGGGGAGCAGGGACCCAGCATTTT; CDR3 protein: CSARVGGAGTQHF
V gene: TRBV11-3; clone size: NA; D gene: TRBD1; J gene: TRBJ2-1; CDR3 DNA: TGTGCCAGCAGCCTCCGGGACAGGGACTCCCAGCAATACTTC; CDR3 protein: CASSLRDRDSQQYF
V gene: TRBV6-2/TRBV6-3; clone size: many; D gene: NA; J gene: TRBJ1-5; CDR3 DNA: TGTGCCGGCAGTCCCTCGGGAAATCAGCCCCAGCATTTT; CDR3 protein: CAGSPSGNQPQHF
V gene: TRBV12-3/TRBV12-4; clone size: NA; D gene: TRBD2; J gene: TRBJ2-1; CDR3 DNA: TGTGCCAGCAGAGGACTAGCGGCCTTGAACGAGCAGTTCTTC; CDR3 protein: CASRGLAALNEQFF
V gene: TRBV29-1; clone size: NA; D gene: NA; J gene: TRBJ1-1; CDR3 DNA: TGCAGCGTTGACAGGGAGGGGTCAACGGTTATGAACACTGAAGCCTTCTTT; CDR3 protein: CSVDREGSTVMNTEAFF
V gene: TRBV6-2/TRBV6-3; clone size: NA; D gene: NA; J gene: TRBJ1-1; CDR3 DNA: TGTGCCAGAACAACTCCCAGAGGGAACACTGAAGCTTTCTTT; CDR3 protein: CARTTPRGNTEAFF
V gene: TRBV11-2; clone size: NA; D gene: TRBD2; J gene: TRBJ2-7; CDR3 DNA: TGTGCCAGCAGCGCCATTTCTCGACTAGCGGGAGGGCAGAAATCCTACGGGCAGTACTTC; CDR3 protein: CASSAISRLAGGQKSYGQYF
V gene: TRBV4-1; clone size: NA; D gene: NA; J gene: TRBJ2-7; CDR3 DNA: TGCGCCTGCAGCAAAAATCCAGCGGGTCCTCCCTACGAGCAGTACTTC; CDR3 protein: CACSKNPAGPPYEQYF
V gene: TRBV29-1; clone size: many; D gene: NA; J gene: TRBJ2-3; CDR3 DNA: TGCAGCTGGAGGCAGCGGCCCGGCACAGATACGCAGTATTTT; CDR3 protein: CSWRQRPGTDTQYF
V gene: TRBV11-2; clone size: NA; D gene: NA; J gene: TRBJ2-3; CDR3 DNA: TGTGCCAGCAGCTTAGGGGTAGTAACAGATATGCAATATTTT; CDR3 protein: CASSLGVVTDMQYF
V gene: TRBV5-6; clone size: few; D gene: NA; J gene: TRBJ2-1; CDR3 DNA: TGTGCCCGCAGCTTGACAGGCATAGGGTTCCCGGCTCGGCAGTTCTTC; CDR3 protein: CARSLTGIGFPARQFF
V gene: TRBV19; clone size: NA; D gene: TRBD2; J gene: TRBJ2-3; CDR3 DNA: TGTGCCAGTGGGCTCTTTAGCGGGGACACAGATACGCAGTATTTT; CDR3 protein: CASGLFSGDTDTQYF
V gene: TRBV6-5; clone size: NA; D gene: NA; J gene: TRBJ2-5; CDR3 DNA: TGTGCCAGCAGCTACTCCCCGTGGACCGAAGAGACCCAGTACTTC; CDR3 protein: CASSYSPWTEETQYF
V gene: TRBV11-2; clone size: NA; D gene: TRBD1; J gene: TRBJ1-4; CDR3 DNA: TGTGCCAGCAGCTCAGAGGGGACAGGTGGTTGGAGGCTGTTTTTT; CDR3 protein: CASSSEGTGGWRLFF
V gene: TRBV7-8; clone size: NA; D gene: NA; J gene: TRBJ2-7; CDR3 DNA: TGTGTCAGCAGAGACTATCTCTACGAGCAGTACTTC; CDR3 protein: CVSRDYLYEQYF
V gene: TRBV28; clone size: NA; D gene: TRBD1; J gene: TRBJ1-2; CDR3 DNA: TGTGCCAGCAGTCTTTTTGGACAGGAAGGCTACACCTTC; CDR3 protein: CASSLFGQEGYTF
V gene: TRBV6-2/TRBV6-3; clone size: NA; D gene: NA; J gene: TRBJ1-5; CDR3 DNA: TGTGCCAACAGTTACAGGACGGGGCACAATCAGCCCCAGCTTTTT; CDR3 protein: CANSYRTGHNQPQLF
V gene: TRBV4-1; clone size: many; D gene: TRBD1; J gene: TRBJ2-2; CDR3 DNA: TGCGCCAGCAGCCAAGACGGCAGGGGGCGTGTCGGGGAGCTGTTTTTT; CDR3 protein: CASSQDGRGRVGELFF
V gene: TRBV6-5; clone size: NA; D gene: NA; J gene: TRBJ2-7; CDR3 DNA: TGTGCAAGCAGTGCGCCGGGACATGGGGATTACGAGCAGTACTTC; CDR3 protein: CASSAPGHGDYEQYF
V gene: TRBV5-5; clone size: NA; D gene: NA; J gene: TRBJ2-5; CDR3 DNA: TGTATCAGCAGCTTGGATAGGGCCGGAATAGAGACCCAGTACTTC; CDR3 protein: CISSLDRAGIETQYF
V gene: TRBV5-1; clone size: many; D gene: TRBD1; J gene: TRBJ1-1; CDR3 DNA: TGCGCCAGCAGCTTGCGCGCACAGGGGACGAGTGGGAACACTGAAGCTTTCTTT; CDR3 protein: CASSLRAQGTSGNTEAFF
V gene: TRBV11-1; clone size: NA; D gene: NA; J gene: TRBJ2-7; CDR3 DNA: TGTGACAGCGGCTTAGACGGGGACACTCGCTACGAGCAGTACTTC; CDR3 protein: CDSGLDGDTRYEQYF
V gene: TRBV13; clone size: NA; D gene: NA; J gene: TRBJ2-5; CDR3 DNA: TGCGCCAGCAGCCAGACCTGCATCCGGGAGACCCAGTACTTC; CDR3 protein: CASSQTCIRETQYF
V gene: TRBV11-2; clone size: NA; D gene: NA; J gene: TRBJ2-3; CDR3 DNA: TGTACCAGCAGCCTAGGGATTCGAAGGGAAGGCATAGATACGCAGTATTTT; CDR3 protein: CTSSLGIRREGIDTQYF